This TCR beta chain was recorded in a study of T and B cells in COVID-19 patients. Overall study context: Peripheral blood came from COVID-19 patients with active infection or after recovery. General study results and limits: Active COVID-19 showed highly clonal TRB repertoires; recovery showed diversity and richness above healthy donors.

Each TRB amplification used 250-500 ng of genomic DNA from blood. BIOMED2 TRB-A/B primer pools were used in multiplex TRB PCR. TCRdb itself ran the multiplex PCR reads through MiXCR, one entry per CDR3 protein. The sample has 18,000 or so distinct CDR3 sequences, 35% to 45% seen once. The V gene lost 0 bases and the J gene lost 5 bases, with 8 bases spanning the gap. The germline CDR1 and CDR2 sequences are SGHRS and YFSETQ. The CDR3 totals 13 residues. Regarding this clonotype: Its target is unknown.

V usage is TRBV5-1 and J usage is TRBJ1-1; D not resolved. The sequenced sample consisted of blood. This clonotype originated in a human donor with active COVID-19. CDR3 region: CASSLDSLTEAFF. Written as DNA, the CDR3 is TGCGCCAGCAGCTTGGACAGTTTAACTGAAGCTTTCTTT.